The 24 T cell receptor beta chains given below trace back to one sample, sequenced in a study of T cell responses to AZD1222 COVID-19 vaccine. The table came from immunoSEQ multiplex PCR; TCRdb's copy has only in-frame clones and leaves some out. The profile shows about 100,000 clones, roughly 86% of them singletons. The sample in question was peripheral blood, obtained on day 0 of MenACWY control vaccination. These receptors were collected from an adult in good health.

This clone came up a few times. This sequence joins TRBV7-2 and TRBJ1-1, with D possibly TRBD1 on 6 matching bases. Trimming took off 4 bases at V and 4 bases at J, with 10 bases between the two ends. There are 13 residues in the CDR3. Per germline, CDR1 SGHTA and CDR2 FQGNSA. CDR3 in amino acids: CASSSLGGTEAFF. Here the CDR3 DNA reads TGTGCCAGCAGCTCGTTAGGGGGCACTGAAGCTTTCTTT.

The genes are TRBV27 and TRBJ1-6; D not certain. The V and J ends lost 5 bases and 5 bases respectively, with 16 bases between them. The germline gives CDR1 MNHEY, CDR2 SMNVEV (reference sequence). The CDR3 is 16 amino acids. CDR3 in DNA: TGTGCCAGCAGTCCCCCCTTGGTCTCGAATAATTCACCCCTCCACTTT. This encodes CASSPPLVSNNSPLHF.

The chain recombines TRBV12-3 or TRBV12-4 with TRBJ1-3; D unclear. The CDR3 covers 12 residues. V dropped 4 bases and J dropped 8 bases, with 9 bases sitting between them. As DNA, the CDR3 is TGTGCCAGCAGTTGGGCAGGTCACACCATATATTTT. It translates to CASSWAGHTIYF.

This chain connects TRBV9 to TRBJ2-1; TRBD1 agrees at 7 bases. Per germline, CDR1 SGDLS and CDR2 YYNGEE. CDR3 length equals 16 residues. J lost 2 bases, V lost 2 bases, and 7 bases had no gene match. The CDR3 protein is CASSVTGVGAYNEQFF. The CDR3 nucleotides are TGTGCCAGCAGCGTTACAGGGGTAGGGGCCTACAATGAGCAGTTCTTC.

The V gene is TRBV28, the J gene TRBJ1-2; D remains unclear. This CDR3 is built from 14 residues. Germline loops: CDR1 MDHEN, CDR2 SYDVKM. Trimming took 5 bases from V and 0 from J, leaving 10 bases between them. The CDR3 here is CASSAPGSNYGYTF. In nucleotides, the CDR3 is TGTGCCAGCAGTGCTCCCGGGTCTAACTATGGCTACACCTTC.

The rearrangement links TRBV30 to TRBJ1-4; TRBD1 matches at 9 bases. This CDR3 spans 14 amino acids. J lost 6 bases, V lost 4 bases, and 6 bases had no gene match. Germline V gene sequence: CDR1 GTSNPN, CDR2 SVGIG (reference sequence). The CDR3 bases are TGTGCCTGGATGGACAGGGGTCGAGATGAAAAACTGTTTTTT. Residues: CAWMDRGRDEKLFF.

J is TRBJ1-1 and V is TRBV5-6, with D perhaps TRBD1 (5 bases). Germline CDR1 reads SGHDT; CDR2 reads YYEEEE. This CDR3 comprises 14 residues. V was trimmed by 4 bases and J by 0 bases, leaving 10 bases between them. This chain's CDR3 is CASSGATMNTEAFF. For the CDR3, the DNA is TGTGCCAGCAGCGGGGCGACAATGAACACTGAAGCTTTCTTT.

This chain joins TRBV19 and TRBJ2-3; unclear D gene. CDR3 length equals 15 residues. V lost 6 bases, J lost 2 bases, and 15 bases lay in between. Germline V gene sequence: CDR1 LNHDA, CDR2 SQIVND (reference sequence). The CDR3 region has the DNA TGTGCCAGTAGCCTAATAAAGGACCACACAGATACGCAGTATTTT. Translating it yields CASSLIKDHTDTQYF.

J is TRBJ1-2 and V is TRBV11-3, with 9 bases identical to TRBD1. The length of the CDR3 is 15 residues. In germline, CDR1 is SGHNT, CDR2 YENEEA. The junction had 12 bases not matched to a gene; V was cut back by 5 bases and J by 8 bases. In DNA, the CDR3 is TGTGCCAGCAGCACCCCAACAGGGGGCGCAGGAGGCTACACCTTC. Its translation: CASSTPTGGAGGYTF.

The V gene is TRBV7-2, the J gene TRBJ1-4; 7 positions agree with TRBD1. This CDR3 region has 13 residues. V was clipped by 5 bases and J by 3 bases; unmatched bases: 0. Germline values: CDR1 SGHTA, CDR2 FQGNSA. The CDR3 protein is CASSQGANEKLFF. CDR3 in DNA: TGTGCCAGCAGCCAGGGGGCTAATGAAAAACTGTTTTTT.

CDR3 amino acids: CASSLGSNTEAFF. The CDR3, as DNA: TGTGCCAGCAGCCTCGGATCGAACACTGAAGCTTTCTTT. The genes are TRBV12-3 or TRBV12-4 and TRBJ1-1; D gene unclear. The V end was cut by 6 bases, the J end by 1 base, with 9 bases between. The CDR3 spans 13 residues.

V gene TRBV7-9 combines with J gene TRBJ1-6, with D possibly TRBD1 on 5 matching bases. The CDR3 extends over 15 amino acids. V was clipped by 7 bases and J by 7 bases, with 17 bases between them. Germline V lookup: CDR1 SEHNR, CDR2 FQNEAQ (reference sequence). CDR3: CASIEGGGENSPLHF. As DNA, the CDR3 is TGTGCCAGCATCGAAGGCGGGGGGGAGAATTCACCCCTCCACTTT. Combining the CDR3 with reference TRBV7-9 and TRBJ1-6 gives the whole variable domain DTGVSQNPRHKITKRGQNVTFRCDPISEHNRLYWYRQTLGQGPEFLTYFQNEAQLEKSRLLSDRFSAERPKGSFSTLEIQRTEQGDSAMYLCASIEGGGENSPLHFGNGTRLTVT.

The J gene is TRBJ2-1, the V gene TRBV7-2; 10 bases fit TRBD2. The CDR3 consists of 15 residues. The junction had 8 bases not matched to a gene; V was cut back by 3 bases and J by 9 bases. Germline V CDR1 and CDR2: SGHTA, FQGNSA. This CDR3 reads CASSLASGRRGEQFF. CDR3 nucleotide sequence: TGTGCCAGCAGCTTGGCTAGCGGGAGAAGAGGTGAGCAGTTCTTC.

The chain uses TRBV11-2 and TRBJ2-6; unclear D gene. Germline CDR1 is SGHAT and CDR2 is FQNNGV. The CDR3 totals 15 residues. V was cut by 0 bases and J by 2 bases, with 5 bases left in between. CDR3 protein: CASSLDLAGANVLTF. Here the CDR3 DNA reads TGTGCCAGCAGCTTAGATCTAGCTGGGGCCAACGTCCTGACTTTC.

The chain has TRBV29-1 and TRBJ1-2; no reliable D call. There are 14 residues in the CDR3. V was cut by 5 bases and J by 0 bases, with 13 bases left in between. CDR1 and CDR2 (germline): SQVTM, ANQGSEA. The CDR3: CSVTLDGANYGYTF. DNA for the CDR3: TGCAGCGTTACACTGGACGGCGCTAACTATGGCTACACCTTC.

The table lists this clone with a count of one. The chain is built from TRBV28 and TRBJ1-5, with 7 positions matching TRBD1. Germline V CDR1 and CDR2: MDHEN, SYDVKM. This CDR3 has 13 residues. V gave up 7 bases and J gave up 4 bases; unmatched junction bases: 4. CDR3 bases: TGTGCCAGCACCAGGGGGTCTAATCAGCCCCAGCATTTT. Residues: CASTRGSNQPQHF.

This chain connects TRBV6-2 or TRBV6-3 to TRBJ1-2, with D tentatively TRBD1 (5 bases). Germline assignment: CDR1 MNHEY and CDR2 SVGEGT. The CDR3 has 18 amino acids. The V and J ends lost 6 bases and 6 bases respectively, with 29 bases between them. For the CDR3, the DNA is TGTGCCAGCAGCCCACAAGGGTATTCGGGGGTAAACGAGGATGGCTACACCTTC. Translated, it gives CASSPQGYSGVNEDGYTF.

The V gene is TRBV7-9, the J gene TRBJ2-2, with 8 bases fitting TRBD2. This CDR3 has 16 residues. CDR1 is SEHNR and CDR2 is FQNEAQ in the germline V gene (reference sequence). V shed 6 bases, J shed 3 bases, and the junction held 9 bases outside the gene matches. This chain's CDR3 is CASSSRAGGDTGELFF. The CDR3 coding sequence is TGTGCCAGCAGTTCTCGGGCGGGGGGCGACACCGGGGAGCTGTTTTTT.

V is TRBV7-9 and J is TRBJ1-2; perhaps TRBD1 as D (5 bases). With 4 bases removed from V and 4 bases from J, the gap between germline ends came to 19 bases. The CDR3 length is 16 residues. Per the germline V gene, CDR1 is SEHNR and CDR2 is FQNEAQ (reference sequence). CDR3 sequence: CASSYDGDGDLYGYTF. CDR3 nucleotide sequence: TGTGCCAGCAGCTATGACGGGGACGGGGATCTCTATGGCTACACCTTC.

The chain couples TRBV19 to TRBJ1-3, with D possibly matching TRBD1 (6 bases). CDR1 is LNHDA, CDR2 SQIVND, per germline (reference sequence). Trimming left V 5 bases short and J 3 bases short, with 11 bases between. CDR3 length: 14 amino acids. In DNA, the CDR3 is TGTGCCAGTAGTTCAACAGGGAATGGAAACACCATATATTTT. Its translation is CASSSTGNGNTIYF.

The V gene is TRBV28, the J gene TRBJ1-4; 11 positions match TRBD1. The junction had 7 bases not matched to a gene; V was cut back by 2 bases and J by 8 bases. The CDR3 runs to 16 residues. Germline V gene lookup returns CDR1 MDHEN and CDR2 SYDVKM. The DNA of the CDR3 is TGTGCCAGCAGTTTAACTTGGACAGGGGGCATAGAAAAACTGTTTTTT. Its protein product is CASSLTWTGGIEKLFF.

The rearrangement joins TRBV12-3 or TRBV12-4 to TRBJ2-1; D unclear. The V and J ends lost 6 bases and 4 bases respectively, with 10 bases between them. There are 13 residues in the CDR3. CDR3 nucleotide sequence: TGTGCCAGCAGCATCGACACGTACAATGAGCAGTTCTTC. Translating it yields CASSIDTYNEQFF.

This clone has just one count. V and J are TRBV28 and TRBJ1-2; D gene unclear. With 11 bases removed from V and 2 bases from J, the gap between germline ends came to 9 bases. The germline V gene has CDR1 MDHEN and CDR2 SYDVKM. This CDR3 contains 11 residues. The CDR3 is CAARGNYGYTF. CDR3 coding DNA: TGTGCCGCCCGAGGGAACTATGGCTACACCTTC.

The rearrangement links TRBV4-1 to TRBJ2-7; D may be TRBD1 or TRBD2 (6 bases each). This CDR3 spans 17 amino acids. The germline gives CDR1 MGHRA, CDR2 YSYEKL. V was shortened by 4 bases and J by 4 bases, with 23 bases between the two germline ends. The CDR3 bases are TGCGCCAGCAGCCCAGGGGAAATTGACTGGGCGGGGTACGAGCAGTACTTC. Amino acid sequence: CASSPGEIDWAGYEQYF.